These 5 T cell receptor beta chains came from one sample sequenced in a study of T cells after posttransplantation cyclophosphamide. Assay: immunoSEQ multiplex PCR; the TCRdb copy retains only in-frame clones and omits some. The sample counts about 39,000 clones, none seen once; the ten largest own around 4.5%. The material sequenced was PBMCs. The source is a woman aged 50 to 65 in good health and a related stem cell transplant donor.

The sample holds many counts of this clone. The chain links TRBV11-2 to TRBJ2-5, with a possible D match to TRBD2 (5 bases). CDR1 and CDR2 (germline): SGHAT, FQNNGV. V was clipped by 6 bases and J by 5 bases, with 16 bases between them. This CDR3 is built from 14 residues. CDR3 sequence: CASSPTRVRETQYF. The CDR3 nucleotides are TGTGCCAGCAGTCCCACTAGGGTCCGCGAGACCCAGTACTTC.

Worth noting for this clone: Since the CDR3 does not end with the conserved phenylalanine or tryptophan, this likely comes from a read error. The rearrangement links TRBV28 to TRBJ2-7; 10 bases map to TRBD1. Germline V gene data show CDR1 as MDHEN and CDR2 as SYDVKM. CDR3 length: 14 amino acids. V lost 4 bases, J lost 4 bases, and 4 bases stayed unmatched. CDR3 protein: CASSSRDRGYEQYL. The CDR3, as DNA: TGTGCCAGCAGTTCCCGGGACAGGGGATACGAGCAGTACCTC.

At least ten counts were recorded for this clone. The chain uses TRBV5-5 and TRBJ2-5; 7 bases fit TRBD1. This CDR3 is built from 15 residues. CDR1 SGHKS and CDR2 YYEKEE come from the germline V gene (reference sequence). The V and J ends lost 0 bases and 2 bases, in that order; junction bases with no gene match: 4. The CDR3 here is CASSLGFRGQETQYF. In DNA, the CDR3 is TGTGCCAGCAGCTTGGGGTTCAGGGGGCAAGAGACCCAGTACTTC.

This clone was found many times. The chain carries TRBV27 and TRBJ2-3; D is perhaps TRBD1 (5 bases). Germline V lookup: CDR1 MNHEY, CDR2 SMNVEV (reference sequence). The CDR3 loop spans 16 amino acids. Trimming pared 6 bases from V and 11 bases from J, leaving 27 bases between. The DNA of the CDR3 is TGTGCCAGCAGCCCCGAGGTGCCGAAAATCAGGGTTCGGCAGTATTTT. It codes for CASSPEVPKIRVRQYF.

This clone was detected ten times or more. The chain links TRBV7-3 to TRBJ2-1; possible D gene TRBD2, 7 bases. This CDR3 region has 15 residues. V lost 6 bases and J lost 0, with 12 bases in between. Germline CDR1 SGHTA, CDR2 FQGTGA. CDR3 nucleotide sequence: TGTGCCAGCAGTCCCGGGGGGCTCTCCTACAATGAGCAGTTCTTC. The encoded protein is CASSPGGLSYNEQFF.